The 9 T cell receptor beta chains below come from one sample, sequenced in a study of T cell repertoires in cytomegalovirus infection. TCRdb analysed the reads with MiXCR anew, one entry per CDR3 protein. The table lists approximately 260,000 distinct CDR3 sequences, approximately 15% of them singletons. The sample was CD8+ T cells from PBMCs. The origin of the receptors is a human donor in good health (CMV status not recorded). Some clones in this sample may be carry-over from other donors' samples.

This clonotype occurred many times. This chain joins TRBV7-2 and TRBJ1-3; D is undetermined. CDR1 SGHTA and CDR2 FQGNSA come from the germline V gene. Trimming cost V 1 base and J 0 bases, with 10 bases left between them. This CDR3 has 16 residues. The CDR3 DNA follows: TGTGCCAGCAGCTTAGAGTGGATACCCTCTGGAAACACCATATATTTT. Protein sequence: CASSLEWIPSGNTIYF.

This clonotype occurred many times. The chain couples TRBV7-2 to TRBJ2-7; 7 nucleotides agree with TRBD1. Trimming cost V 3 bases and J 2 bases; bases outside gene matches: 7. The CDR3 is 15 residues long. The germline V gene encodes CDR1 SGHTA and CDR2 FQGNSA. The CDR3 bases are TGTGCCAGCAGCTTCCGACAGGGAAGCCCCTACGAGCAGTACTTC. Translation gives CASSFRQGSPYEQYF.

The chain is built from TRBV19 and TRBJ1-1; 8 bases map to TRBD1. Trimming took 3 bases from V and 5 from J; bases not matched to a gene: 5. Germline V gives CDR1 LNHDA, CDR2 SQIVND (reference sequence). This CDR3 region has 14 residues. The CDR3 DNA reads as TGTGCCAGTAGTATTTGGGACAGGTCGACTGAAGCTTTCTTT. Its protein is CASSIWDRSTEAFF.

This clonotype was observed a handful of times. This CDR3 is CASRVNRDPLVYEQYF. As DNA, the CDR3 is TGTGCCAGCAGGGTGAACAGGGACCCCTTAGTCTACGAGCAGTACTTC. This sequence joins TRBV28 and TRBJ2-7, with TRBD1 as a possible D gene (6 bases). The CDR3 has 16 residues. V was pared by 6 bases and J by 3 bases, with 21 bases between. In germline, CDR1 is MDHEN, CDR2 SYDVKM. Full variable domain (missing parts from reference TRBV28 and TRBJ2-7): DVKVTQSSRYLVKRTGEKVFLECVQDMDHENMFWYRQDPGLGLRLIYFSYDVKMKEKGDIPEGYSVSREKKERFSLILESASTNQTSMYLCASRVNRDPLVYEQYFGPGTRLTVT.

Only a few counts were recorded for this clonotype. V gene TRBV28 combines with J gene TRBJ2-7; the D is unclear. The V end lost 4 bases, the J end lost 5 bases, and 12 bases lay between the germline ends. The V gene's germline CDR1 is MDHEN and CDR2 SYDVKM. The CDR3 is 13 amino acids. CDR3 nucleotide sequence: TGTGCCAGCAGTTCCCTTCTGTCAGACGAGCAGTACTTC. This codes for CASSSLLSDEQYF.

The genes are TRBV7-9 and TRBJ1-2; D is possibly TRBD1 (6 bases). Germline V gives CDR1 SEHNR, CDR2 FQNEAQ (reference sequence). The ends were cut back, 8 bases at V and 4 bases at J, with 17 bases in the middle. This CDR3 contains 14 residues. CDR3: CASHGSPTGYGYTF. CDR3 coding DNA: TGTGCCAGCCACGGCTCCCCGACAGGCTATGGCTACACCTTC. The variable domain in full, completed from reference TRBV7-9 and TRBJ1-2, reads DTGVSQNPRHKITKRGQNVTFRCDPISEHNRLYWYRQTLGQGPEFLTYFQNEAQLEKSRLLSDRFSAERPKGSFSTLEIQRTEQGDSAMYLCASHGSPTGYGYTFGSGTRLTVV.

There are many counts of this clonotype. This chain connects TRBV7-8 to TRBJ1-5; maybe TRBD1 (5 bases). V lost 2 bases, J lost 7 bases, and 21 bases lay in between. The CDR3 spans 17 residues. Germline lookup yields CDR1 SGHVS and CDR2 FQNEAQ. DNA of the CDR3: TGTGCCAGCAGCTTATCTGGGCGGCAGGGAAGGGGCCAGCCCCAGCATTTT. Translated: CASSLSGRQGRGQPQHF.

This sequence joins TRBV6-2 or TRBV6-3 and TRBJ1-1; 12 bases align to TRBD1. Trimming removed 1 base from V and 1 base from J; junction bases left unmatched: 1. In germline, CDR1 is MNHEY, CDR2 SVGEGT. This CDR3 has 16 residues. CDR3 in DNA: TGTGCCAGCAGTTACTGGGGACAGGGGGCGAACACTGAAGCTTTCTTT. Translating gives CASSYWGQGANTEAFF.

This clonotype was seen only a few times. V usage is TRBV7-9 and J usage is TRBJ2-3, with 11 bases matching TRBD2. V lost 5 bases to trimming and J lost 0 bases; unmatched junction nucleotides: 4. Germline-derived CDR1 and CDR2 are SEHNR and FQNEAQ (reference sequence). The CDR3 spans 16 residues. The CDR3 reads CASSHRLAGSTDTQYF. The CDR3 nucleotides are TGTGCCAGCAGCCACCGACTAGCGGGGAGCACAGATACGCAGTATTTT.